This T cell receptor beta chain was recovered during a study of technical replicates of blood from a handful of donors. The CDR3 consists of 15 residues. After removal of 5 bases from V and 4 bases from J, the junction contained 9 bases not matched to a gene. Germline loops: CDR1 MNHEY, CDR2 SVGAGI. Sequenced by immunoSEQ multiplex PCR; TCRdb stores in-frame clones only, minus some. The sample includes just over 80,000 clones, approximately 96% seen only once; the top ten take about 0.31%. Sequenced material: T cells isolated from PBMCs. The receptor comes from a human donor in good health. V is TRBV6-5 and J is TRBJ2-7; TRBD2 agrees at 9 bases. The CDR3, as DNA: TGTGCCAGCAGTGCACGTAGCGGGGGAAAATACGAGCAGTACTTC. Translating gives CASSARSGGKYEQYF.